The present TCR beta chain was sequenced within a study of cytomegalovirus exposure and HLA in healthy donors. The V gene lost 0 bases and the J gene lost 0 bases, with 6 bases spanning the gap. The CDR3 covers 16 residues. Germline CDR1 reads ENHRY; CDR2 reads SYGVKD. The protocol was immunoSEQ multiplex PCR, while the TCRdb copy is restricted to in-frame clones and leaves out a portion. Here the sample spans around 90,000 clones, less than 90% being singletons. The donors were in the roughly 130-subject validation cohort, distinct from the approximately 700-subject first cohort. The origin of this receptor is a woman aged 18-29 years in good health and CMV-seropositive. The V and J genes are TRBV10-3 and TRBJ1-6, with no clear D. Sequences were obtained from PBMCs. The CDR3 protein is CAISESGSSYNSPLHF. The CDR3 coding sequence is TGTGCCATCAGTGAGTCGGGGAGCTCCTATAATTCACCCCTCCACTTT.